This TCR beta chain was found in a study of blood T cell repertoires in COVID-19. Data came from immunoSEQ multiplex PCR; TCRdb stores just in-frame clones and leaves some out. The sample holds around 320,000 clones, around 90% seen once. This CDR3 is built from 12 residues. Germline V gene sequence: CDR1 MDHEN, CDR2 SYDVKM. Trimming at V came to 11 bases and at J to 7 bases, leaving 10 bases not matched to a gene. V gene TRBV28 combines with J gene TRBJ1-1; 7 nucleotides line up with TRBD1. Sequenced material: peripheral blood. This clonotype was obtained from a man younger than 30 with active or convalescent COVID-19. The CDR3 DNA reads TGTGCCGTACTTACAGGGGCGGTTGAAGCTTTCTTT. This translates into CAVLTGAVEAFF.